This T cell receptor beta chain comes out of a study of post-analysis software for immune sequencing data (dated by TCRdb to between 2014 and 2016). Regarding the complete study: Relapsing-remitting, secondary progressive and progressive-relapsing multiple sclerosis were recorded as disease courses, and subtype annotation was lacking for some patients. The patient repertoires were compared against 10 to 12 previously published healthy control repertoires obtained from donors aged about 6 to 26 years. A subset of samples was prepared in parallel using single-end sample barcoding, then pooled and co-amplified after Illumina adapter ligation. The paper's findings and limits, for the study overall: Compared with controls, multiple sclerosis patients had significantly lower normalized Chao1 diversity, a finding suggesting substantial peripheral T-cell clonal expansion. Roughly 5 TRBV segments, including TRBV5-6, TRBV5-1 and TRBV20-1, were significantly more frequent in patients than controls. The multiple sclerosis patient group was slightly younger than the control group. Strong co-clustering of samples prepared in the same batch was shown by direct clustering with F measure, prompting a batch-effect correction.

On this clonotype: Its target antigen remains unknown. No much larger clone is present one base from it, and per-base qualities are unavailable.

CDR1 and CDR2 (SQVTM, ANQGSEA) derive from the germline V gene. V loses 3 bases of germline sequence and J loses 4 bases, and the interval between the two ends is 10 bases. Its CDR3 holds 13 amino acids, cysteine through phenylalanine. CDR3 DNA is the only sequence kept; it has 39 bases, read in frame from the first base. Libraries were prepared through PCR. Sequenced using an Illumina HiSeq 2500. Unique molecular identifiers were incorporated into TCR beta cDNA libraries to reduce PCR and sequencing biases. Per 1 to 10 million input T cells, roughly 500,000 cDNA molecules were obtained, such that each molecule approximated one T cell. The patient libraries were prepared and sequenced using the same protocol as the earlier healthy control dataset. Within a given batch, samples were prepared together, multiplexed and sequenced on the same HiSeq lane. On the study's bioinformatics: MIGEC was used to process the raw barcoded reads, and molecular identifier groups with only a single read were discarded before consensus assembly and CDR3 extraction. VDJtools was used for post-analysis of the clonotype tables, and diversity was normalized by down-sampling every dataset to the size of the smallest sample. In repertoire overlap clustering, CDR3 amino acid sequences, but not nucleotide sequences, were matched to correct batch-related cross-sample contamination. TCRdb took the public reads, trimmed them with fastp at Q25, ran MiXCR for clone calling and kept in-frame beta chains. Each record represents a unique CDR3 protein, reported with the most common genes and DNA among its rows. TCRdb's processing, not the authors' own work, is the source of the V and J calls. The sample contains fewer than 850,000 distinct CDR3 sequences, 35% to 55% of them found a single time. The ten largest clones represent 4.9% of the sample.

To demonstrate the VDJtools post-analysis software, TCR beta repertoires were profiled from the peripheral blood of about 13 young patients with multiple sclerosis. The multiple sclerosis patients were children and adolescents ranging in age from 6 to 15 years. The sequence came from a girl aged 5-17 years with multiple sclerosis. Sequenced input: blood. The rearrangement combines TRBV29-1 with TRBJ2-1; too little of a D gene remains to name it. The DNA reads TGCAGCGTTGATGGAGAGGTATACAATGAGCAGTTCTTC. This codes for CSVDGEVYNEQFF.